These 10 T cell receptor beta chains originate from one sample sequenced in a study of post-analysis software for immune sequencing data. Study observations and caveats: TRBV5-6, TRBV5-1 and TRBV20-1 were among about 5 TRBV segments more frequent in patients than controls.

Unique molecular identifiers featured in each of the TCR beta cDNA libraries. Via MiXCR, TCRdb re-called the PCR reads, giving one row per CDR3 protein. Of 150,000 to 200,000 distinct CDR3 sequences in the sample, around 28% were seen once. The antigens for these receptors are not known. Input material: blood. Receptor source: a girl between 5 and 17 years old with multiple sclerosis.

The chain employs TRBV3-1 and TRBJ1-2, with D possibly being TRBD1 (6 bases). Trimming cost V 4 bases and J 7 bases, with 28 bases left between them. This CDR3 contains 18 residues. Germline-derived CDR1 and CDR2 are LGHDT and YNNKEL (reference sequence). The CDR3 coding sequence is TGTGCCAGCAGCCGACTCGCGGGCCGAAGGACAGACGCCGGTGGCTACACCTTC. This sequence encodes CASSRLAGRRTDAGGYTF. Full variable domain (outside the CDR3, taken from reference TRBV3-1 and TRBJ1-2): DTAVSQTPKYLVTQMGNDKSIKCEQNLGHDTMYWYKQDSKKFLKIMFSYNNKELIINETVPNRFSPKSPDKAHLNLHINSLELGDSAVYFCASSRLAGRRTDAGGYTFGSGTRLTVV.

The chain employs TRBV11-2 and TRBJ1-2; a possible D gene is TRBD1 (6 bases). Germline CDR1 and CDR2: SGHAT and FQNNGV. The CDR3 length is 13 residues. Trimming left V 6 bases short and J 7 bases short, with 15 bases between. This CDR3 is CASSPQGFAGYTF. Written as DNA, the CDR3 is TGTGCCAGCAGTCCACAGGGCTTCGCTGGCTACACCTTC.

This chain connects TRBV5-1 to TRBJ2-1; TRBD1 matches 8 bases. V was clipped by 1 base and J by 9 bases; unmatched bases: 9. In germline, CDR1 is SGHRS, CDR2 YFSETQ. This CDR3 spans 15 amino acids. CDR3 nucleotides: TGCGCCAGCAGCTTGACGGACAGGGCGGATGGTGAGCAGTTCTTC. This translates into CASSLTDRADGEQFF.

Notes on this clonotype: A much larger clone differs by one base, so this may be a read error. The CDR3 loop is CANSALSGRKSYEQYF. The CDR3 DNA follows: TGTGCCAACAGCGCCCTTAGCGGGAGGAAGTCCTACGAGCAGTACTTC. The genes are TRBV11-2 and TRBJ2-7; the match to TRBD2 covers 10 bases. This CDR3 contains 16 residues. Germline V CDR1 and CDR2: SGHAT, FQNNGV.

This clonotype showed up just a few times. CDR3 bases: TGTGCCACCAGCAGAGAAGTAGGAGTGACCCCCCACGAGCAGTACTTC. Translating gives CATSREVGVTPHEQYF. The genes are TRBV15 and TRBJ2-7; no clear D gene. V gave up 0 bases and J gave up 5 bases, with 17 bases separating them. The germline V gene has CDR1 LNHNV and CDR2 YYDKDF (reference sequence). The CDR3 spans 16 residues.

On this clonotype: A read error may explain this, as a much larger clone is one base away. The chain uses TRBV12-3 or TRBV12-4 and TRBJ1-2, with 7 bases aligning to TRBD1. Trimming at V came to 3 bases and at J to 8 bases, leaving 18 bases not matched to a gene. This CDR3 has 17 residues. The CDR3: CASSFDPGQTRRGGYTF. CDR3 DNA sequence: TGTGCCAGCAGTTTTGATCCGGGACAGACACGACGGGGGGGCTACACCTTC.

This clonotype was seen repeatedly, ten times or more. The V and J genes are TRBV9 and TRBJ1-2; D is unclear. The germline gives CDR1 SGDLS, CDR2 YYNGEE. CDR3 length equals 12 residues. With 10 bases removed from V and 4 bases from J, the gap between germline ends came to 14 bases. In nucleotides, the CDR3 is TGTGCCCCGGGAGGTGCGGGCTATGGCTACACCTTC. This encodes CAPGGAGYGYTF.

Details on this clonotype: Given a much more abundant clone one base away, this may be a read error. The rearrangement uses TRBV9 and TRBJ1-2, with 10 positions matching TRBD1. In germline, CDR1 is SGDLS, CDR2 YYNGEE. The CDR3 length is 18 residues. CDR3 in DNA: TGTGTCAGCAGCATAGGTTCCGGGACAGGGGCAACTAACTATGGCTACACCTTC. Translated: CVSSIGSGTGATNYGYTF.

This clonotype was recorded at least ten times. The chain links TRBV6-1 to TRBJ1-2; tentatively, D is TRBD1 (5 bases). The germline gives CDR1 MNHNS, CDR2 SASEGT. This CDR3 has 14 residues. The V end was cut by 0 bases, the J end by 6 bases, with 11 bases between. This chain's CDR3 is CASSEAAGSHGYTF. CDR3 coding DNA: TGTGCCAGCAGTGAAGCGGCAGGGAGTCATGGCTACACCTTC.

In this sample, this clonotype turned up a few times. The chain couples TRBV20-1 to TRBJ1-4; D is unresolved. The CDR3 totals 17 residues. Per germline, CDR1 DFQATT and CDR2 SNEGSKA (reference sequence). V lost 1 base and J lost 4, with 19 bases in between. For the CDR3, the DNA is TGCAGTGCTAGAGTGGCGTGGGCAACTCCGAGTAATGAAAAACTGTTTTTT. This translates into CSARVAWATPSNEKLFF.